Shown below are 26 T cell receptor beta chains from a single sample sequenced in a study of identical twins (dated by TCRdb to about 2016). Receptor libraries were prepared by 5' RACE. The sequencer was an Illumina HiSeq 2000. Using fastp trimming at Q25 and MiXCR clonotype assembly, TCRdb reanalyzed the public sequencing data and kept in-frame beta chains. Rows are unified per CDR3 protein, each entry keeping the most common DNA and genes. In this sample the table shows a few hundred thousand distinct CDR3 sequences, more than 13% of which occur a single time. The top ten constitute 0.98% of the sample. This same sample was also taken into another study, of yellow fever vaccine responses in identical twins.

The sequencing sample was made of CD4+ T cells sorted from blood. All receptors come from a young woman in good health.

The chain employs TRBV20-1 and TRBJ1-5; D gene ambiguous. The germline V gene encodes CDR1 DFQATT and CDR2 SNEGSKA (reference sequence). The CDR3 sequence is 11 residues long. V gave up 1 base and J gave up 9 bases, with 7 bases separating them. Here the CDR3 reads CSARVVGPQHF. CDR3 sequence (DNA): TGCAGTGCTAGAGTTGTAGGGCCCCAGCATTTT.

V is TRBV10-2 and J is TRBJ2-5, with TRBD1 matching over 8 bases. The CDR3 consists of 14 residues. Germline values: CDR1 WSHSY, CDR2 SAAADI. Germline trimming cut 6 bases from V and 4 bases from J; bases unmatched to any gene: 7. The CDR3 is CASRSQGAGETQYF. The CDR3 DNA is TGCGCCAGCAGATCCCAGGGGGCGGGAGAGACCCAGTACTTC.

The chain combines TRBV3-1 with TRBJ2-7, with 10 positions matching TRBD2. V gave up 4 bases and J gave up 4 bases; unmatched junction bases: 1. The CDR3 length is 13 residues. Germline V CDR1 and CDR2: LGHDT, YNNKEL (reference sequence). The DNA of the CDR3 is TGTGCCAGCAGCCGACTAGCGGGTTACGAGCAGTACTTC. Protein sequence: CASSRLAGYEQYF.

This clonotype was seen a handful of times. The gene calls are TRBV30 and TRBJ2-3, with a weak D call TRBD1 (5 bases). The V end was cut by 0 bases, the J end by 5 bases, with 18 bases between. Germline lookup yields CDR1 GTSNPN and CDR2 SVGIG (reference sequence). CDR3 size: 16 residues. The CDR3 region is CAWSVGRVVSGDTQYF. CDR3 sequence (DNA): TGTGCCTGGAGTGTTGGCAGGGTGGTATCCGGAGATACGCAGTATTTT.

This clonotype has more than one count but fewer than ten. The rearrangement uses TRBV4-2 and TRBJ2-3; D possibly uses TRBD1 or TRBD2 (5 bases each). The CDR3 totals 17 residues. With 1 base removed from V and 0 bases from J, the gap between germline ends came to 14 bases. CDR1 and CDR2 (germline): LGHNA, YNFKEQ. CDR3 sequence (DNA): TGTGCCAGCAGCCAAGGTTGGGGGAGCGCTAGCACAGATACGCAGTATTTT. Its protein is CASSQGWGSASTDTQYF.

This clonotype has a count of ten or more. The CDR3 bases are TGTGCCAGCAGTTTCGGACAGGGGGCCGGAGATACGCAGTATTTT. It yields the protein CASSFGQGAGDTQYF. The chain combines TRBV12-3 or TRBV12-4 with TRBJ2-3, with 11 bases lining up with TRBD1. CDR3 length equals 15 residues. V lost 3 bases to trimming and J lost 5 bases; unmatched junction nucleotides: 4.

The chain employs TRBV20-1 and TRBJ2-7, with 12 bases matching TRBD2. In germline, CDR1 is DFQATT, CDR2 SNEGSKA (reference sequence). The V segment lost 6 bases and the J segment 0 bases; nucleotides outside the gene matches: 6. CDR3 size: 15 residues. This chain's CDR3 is CSALRTSGVSYEQYF. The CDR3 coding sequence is TGCAGTGCCCTGCGGACTAGCGGGGTCTCCTACGAGCAGTACTTC.

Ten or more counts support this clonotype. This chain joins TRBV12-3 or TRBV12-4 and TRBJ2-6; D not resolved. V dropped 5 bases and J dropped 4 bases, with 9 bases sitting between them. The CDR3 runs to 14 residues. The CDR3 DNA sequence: TGTGCCAGCAGTCCTTCTGGGGGGGCCAACGTCCTGACTTTC. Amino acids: CASSPSGGANVLTF.

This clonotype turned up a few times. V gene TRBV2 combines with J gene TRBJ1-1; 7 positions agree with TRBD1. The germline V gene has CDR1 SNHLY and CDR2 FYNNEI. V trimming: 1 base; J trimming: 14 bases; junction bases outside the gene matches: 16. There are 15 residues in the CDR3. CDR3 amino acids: CASSEVSGTARSRFF. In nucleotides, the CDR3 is TGTGCCAGCAGTGAAGTCTCCGGGACAGCTCGATCTAGGTTCTTT. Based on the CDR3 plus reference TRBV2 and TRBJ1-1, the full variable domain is EPEVTQTPSHQVTQMGQEVILRCVPISNHLYFYWYRQILGQKVEFLVSFYNNEISEKSEIFDDQFSVERPDGSNFTLKIRSTKLEDSAMYFCASSEVSGTARSRFFGQGTRLTVV.

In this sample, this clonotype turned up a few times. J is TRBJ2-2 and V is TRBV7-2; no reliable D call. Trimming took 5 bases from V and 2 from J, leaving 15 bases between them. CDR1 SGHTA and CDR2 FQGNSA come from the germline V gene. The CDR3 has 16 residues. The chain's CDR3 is CASSRVVSINTGELFF. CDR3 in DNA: TGTGCCAGCAGCCGAGTTGTGTCTATTAACACCGGGGAGCTGTTTTTT.

CDR3 region: CASSPTGGSFEQYF. Here the CDR3 DNA reads TGTGCCAGCTCCCCAACCGGCGGGAGCTTCGAGCAGTACTTC. The chain uses TRBV12-3 or TRBV12-4 and TRBJ2-7, with 7 bases lining up with TRBD2. The CDR3 contains 14 residues. V trimming: 8 bases; J trimming: 6 bases; junction bases outside the gene matches: 13.

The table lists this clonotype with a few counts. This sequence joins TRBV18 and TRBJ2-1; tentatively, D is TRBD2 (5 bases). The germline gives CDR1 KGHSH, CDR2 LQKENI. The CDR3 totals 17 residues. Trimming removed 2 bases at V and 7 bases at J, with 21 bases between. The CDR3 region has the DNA TGTGCCAGCTCACCAAAATTTTCGGGCGTCGGGGAGAATGAGCAGTTCTTC. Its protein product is CASSPKFSGVGENEQFF.

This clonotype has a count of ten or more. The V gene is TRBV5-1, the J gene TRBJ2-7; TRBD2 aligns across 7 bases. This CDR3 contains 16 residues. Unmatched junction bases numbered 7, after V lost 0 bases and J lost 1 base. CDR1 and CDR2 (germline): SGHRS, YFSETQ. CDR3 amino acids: CASSLEGLAVSYEQYF. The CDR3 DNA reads TGCGCCAGCAGCTTGGAGGGGCTAGCGGTGTCCTACGAGCAGTACTTC. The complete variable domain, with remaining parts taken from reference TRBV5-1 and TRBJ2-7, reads KAGVTQTPRYLIKTRGQQVTLSCSPISGHRSVSWYQQTPGQGLQFLFEYFSETQRNKGNFPGRFSGRQFSNSRSEMNVSTLELGDSALYLCASSLEGLAVSYEQYFGPGTRLTVT.

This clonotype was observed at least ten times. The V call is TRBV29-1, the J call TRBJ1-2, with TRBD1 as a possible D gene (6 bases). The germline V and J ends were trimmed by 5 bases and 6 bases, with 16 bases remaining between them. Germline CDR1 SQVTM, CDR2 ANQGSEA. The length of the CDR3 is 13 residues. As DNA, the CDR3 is TGCAGCGTTTTGGCAGGGGCGAGCGATGGCTACACCTTC. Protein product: CSVLAGASDGYTF.

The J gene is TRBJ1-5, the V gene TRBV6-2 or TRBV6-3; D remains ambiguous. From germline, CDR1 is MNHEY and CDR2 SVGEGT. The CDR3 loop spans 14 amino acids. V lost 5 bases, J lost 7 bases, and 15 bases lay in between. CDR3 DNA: TGTGCCAGCAGTGCAGACGGGTTCGGGCAGCCCCAGCATTTT. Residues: CASSADGFGQPQHF.

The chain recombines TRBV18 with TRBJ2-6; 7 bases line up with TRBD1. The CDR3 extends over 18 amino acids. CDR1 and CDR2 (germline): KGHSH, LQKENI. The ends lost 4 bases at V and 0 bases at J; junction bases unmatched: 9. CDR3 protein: CASSLGGQVISGANVLTF. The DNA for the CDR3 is TGTGCCAGCTCACTTGGCGGACAGGTGATCTCTGGGGCCAACGTCCTGACTTTC. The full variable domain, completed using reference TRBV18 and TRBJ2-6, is NAGVMQNPRHLVRRRGQEARLRCSPMKGHSHVYWYRQLPEEGLKFMVYLQKENIIDESGMPKERFSAEFPKEGPSILRIQQVVRGDSAAYFCASSLGGQVISGANVLTFGAGSRLTVL.

CDR3: CASTTAGGRETQYF. CDR3 nucleotides: TGTGCCAGCACGACAGCGGGAGGACGGGAGACCCAGTACTTC. The V call is TRBV6-2 or TRBV6-3, the J call TRBJ2-5, with 9 nucleotides matching TRBD2. The CDR3 sequence is 14 residues long. V gave up 7 bases and J gave up 5 bases; unmatched junction bases: 8. CDR1 MNHEY and CDR2 SVGEGT come from the germline V gene.

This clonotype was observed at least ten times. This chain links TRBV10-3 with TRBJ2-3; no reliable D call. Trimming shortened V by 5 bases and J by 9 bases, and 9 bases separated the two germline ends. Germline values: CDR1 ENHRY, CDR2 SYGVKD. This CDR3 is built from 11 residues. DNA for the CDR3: TGTGCCATCAGTTCCCTGAAAACGCAGTATTTT. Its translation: CAISSLKTQYF.

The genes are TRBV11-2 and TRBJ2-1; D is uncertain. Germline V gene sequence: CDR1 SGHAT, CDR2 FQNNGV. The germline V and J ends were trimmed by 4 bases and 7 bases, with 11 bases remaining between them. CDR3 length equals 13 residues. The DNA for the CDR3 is TGTGCCAGCAGCTCCACTCCGGGTAATGAGCAGTTCTTC. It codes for CASSSTPGNEQFF.

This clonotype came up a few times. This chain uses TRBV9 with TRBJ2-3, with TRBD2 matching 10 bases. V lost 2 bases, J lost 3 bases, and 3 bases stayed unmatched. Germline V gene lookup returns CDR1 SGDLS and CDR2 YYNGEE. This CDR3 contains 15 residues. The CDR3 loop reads CASSVIAGGTDTQYF. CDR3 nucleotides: TGTGCCAGCAGCGTGATAGCGGGGGGTACAGATACGCAGTATTTT.

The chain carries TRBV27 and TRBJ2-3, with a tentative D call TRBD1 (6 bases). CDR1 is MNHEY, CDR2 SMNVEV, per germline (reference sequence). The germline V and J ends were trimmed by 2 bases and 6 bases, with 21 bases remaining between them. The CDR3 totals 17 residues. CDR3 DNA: TGTGCCAGCAGTTTAAACCCGCACAGGGCAGCTAGCGATACGCAGTATTTT. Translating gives CASSLNPHRAASDTQYF.

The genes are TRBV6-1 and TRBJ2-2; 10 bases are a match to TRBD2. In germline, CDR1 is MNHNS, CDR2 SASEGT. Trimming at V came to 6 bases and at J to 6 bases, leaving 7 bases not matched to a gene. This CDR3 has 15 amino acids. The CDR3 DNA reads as TGTGCCAGCAGCCGCCGGCTAGCGGGGGCCGGGGAGCTGTTTTTT. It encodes CASSRRLAGAGELFF.

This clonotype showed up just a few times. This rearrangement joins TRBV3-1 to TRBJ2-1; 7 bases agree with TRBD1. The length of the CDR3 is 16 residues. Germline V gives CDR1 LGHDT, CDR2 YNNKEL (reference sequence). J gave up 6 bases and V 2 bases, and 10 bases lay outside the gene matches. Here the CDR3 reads CASSQRPGQTSNEQFF. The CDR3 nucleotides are TGTGCCAGCAGCCAACGCCCGGGACAGACAAGCAATGAGCAGTTCTTC.

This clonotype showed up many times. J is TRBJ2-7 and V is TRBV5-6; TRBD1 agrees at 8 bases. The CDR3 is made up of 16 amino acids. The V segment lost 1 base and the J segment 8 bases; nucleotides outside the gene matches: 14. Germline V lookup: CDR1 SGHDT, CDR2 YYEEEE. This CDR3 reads CASSLLEGTGLRKQYF. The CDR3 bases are TGTGCCAGCAGCTTGCTGGAGGGGACAGGCCTACGTAAGCAGTACTTC. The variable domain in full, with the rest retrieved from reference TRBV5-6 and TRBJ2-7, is DAGVTQSPTHLIKTRGQQVTLRCSPKSGHDTVSWYQQALGQGPQFIFQYYEEEERQRGNFPDRFSGHQFPNYSSELNVNALLLGDSALYLCASSLLEGTGLRKQYFGPGTRLTVT.

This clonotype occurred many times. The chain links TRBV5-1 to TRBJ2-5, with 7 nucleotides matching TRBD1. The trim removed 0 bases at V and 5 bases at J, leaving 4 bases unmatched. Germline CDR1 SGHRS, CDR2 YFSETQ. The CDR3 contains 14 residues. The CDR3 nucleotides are TGCGCCAGCAGCTTGGGGGACAGTCTGGAGACCCAGTACTTC. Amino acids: CASSLGDSLETQYF.

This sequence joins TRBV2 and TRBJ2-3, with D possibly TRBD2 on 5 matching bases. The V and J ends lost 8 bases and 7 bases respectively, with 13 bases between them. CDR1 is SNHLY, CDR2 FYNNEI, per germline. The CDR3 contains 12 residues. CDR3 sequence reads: CASSEGAYTQYF. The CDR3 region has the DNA TGTGCCAGCTCCGAGGGTGCTTATACGCAGTATTTT.